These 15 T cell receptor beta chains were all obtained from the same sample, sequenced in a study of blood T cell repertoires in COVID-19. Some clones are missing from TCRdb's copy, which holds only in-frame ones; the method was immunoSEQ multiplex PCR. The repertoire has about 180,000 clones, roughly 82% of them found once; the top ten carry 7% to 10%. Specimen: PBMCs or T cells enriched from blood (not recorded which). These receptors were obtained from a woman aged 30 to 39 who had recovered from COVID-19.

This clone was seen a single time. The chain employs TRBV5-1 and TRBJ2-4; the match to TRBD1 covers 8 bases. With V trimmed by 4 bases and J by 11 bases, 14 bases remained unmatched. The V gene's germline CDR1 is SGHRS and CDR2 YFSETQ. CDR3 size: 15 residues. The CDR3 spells CASSAALTGVDFQYF. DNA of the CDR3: TGCGCCAGCAGCGCCGCCCTGACAGGGGTGGATTTTCAGTACTTC.

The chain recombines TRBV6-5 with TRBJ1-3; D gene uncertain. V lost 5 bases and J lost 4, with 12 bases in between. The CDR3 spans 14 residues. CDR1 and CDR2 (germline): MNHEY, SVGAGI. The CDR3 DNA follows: TGTGCCAGCAGTAATGGAGGTGTGGGAAACACCATATATTTT. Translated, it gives CASSNGGVGNTIYF.

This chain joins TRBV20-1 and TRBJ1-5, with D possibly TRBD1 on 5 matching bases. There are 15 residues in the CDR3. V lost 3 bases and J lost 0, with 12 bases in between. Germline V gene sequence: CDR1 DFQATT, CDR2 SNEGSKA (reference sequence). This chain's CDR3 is CSASTYDSSNQPQHF. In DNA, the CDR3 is TGCAGTGCTAGTACTTATGACAGTAGCAATCAGCCCCAGCATTTT.

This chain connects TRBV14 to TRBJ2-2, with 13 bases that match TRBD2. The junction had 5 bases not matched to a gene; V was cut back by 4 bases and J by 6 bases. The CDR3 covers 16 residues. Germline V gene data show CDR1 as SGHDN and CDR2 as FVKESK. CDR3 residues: CASSRRTSGSAGELFF. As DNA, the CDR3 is TGTGCCAGCAGCCGAAGGACTAGCGGGAGTGCCGGGGAGCTGTTTTTT.

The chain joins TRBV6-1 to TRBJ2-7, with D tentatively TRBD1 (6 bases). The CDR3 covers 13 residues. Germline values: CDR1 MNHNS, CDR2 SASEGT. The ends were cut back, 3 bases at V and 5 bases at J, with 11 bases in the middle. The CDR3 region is CASSEQGPHEQYF. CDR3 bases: TGTGCCAGCAGTGAGCAGGGGCCCCACGAGCAGTACTTC.

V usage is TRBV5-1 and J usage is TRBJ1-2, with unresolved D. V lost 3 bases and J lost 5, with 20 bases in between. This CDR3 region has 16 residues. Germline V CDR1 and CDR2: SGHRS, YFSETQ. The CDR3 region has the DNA TGCGCCAGCAGCTCAACAAGCATGGGCACAGCATATGGCTACACCTTC. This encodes CASSSTSMGTAYGYTF.

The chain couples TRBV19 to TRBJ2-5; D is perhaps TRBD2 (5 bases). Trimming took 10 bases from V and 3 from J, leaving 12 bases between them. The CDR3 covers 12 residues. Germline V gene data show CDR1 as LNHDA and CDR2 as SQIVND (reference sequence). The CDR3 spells CATGVGEETQYF. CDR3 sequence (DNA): TGTGCCACCGGGGTTGGGGAAGAGACCCAGTACTTC.

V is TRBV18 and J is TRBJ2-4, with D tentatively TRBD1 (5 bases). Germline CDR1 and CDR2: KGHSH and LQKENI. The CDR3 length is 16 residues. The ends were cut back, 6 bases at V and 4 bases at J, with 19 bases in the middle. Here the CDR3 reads CASSLPRSGNKNIQYF. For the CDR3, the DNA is TGTGCCAGCTCCCTTCCTCGTTCAGGGAATAAAAACATTCAGTACTTC.

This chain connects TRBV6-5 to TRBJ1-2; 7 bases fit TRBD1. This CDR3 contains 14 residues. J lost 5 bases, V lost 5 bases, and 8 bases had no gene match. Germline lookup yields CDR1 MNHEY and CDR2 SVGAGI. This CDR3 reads CASSQTGRAYGYTF. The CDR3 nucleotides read TGTGCCAGCAGTCAGACAGGGCGGGCATATGGCTACACCTTC.

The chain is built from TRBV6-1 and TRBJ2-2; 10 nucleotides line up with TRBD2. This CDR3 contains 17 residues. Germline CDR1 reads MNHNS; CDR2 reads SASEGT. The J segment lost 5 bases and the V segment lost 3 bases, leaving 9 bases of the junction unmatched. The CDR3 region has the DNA TGTGCCAGCAGTGATTCCCCTAGCGGGAGTGGAACCGGGGAGCTGTTTTTT. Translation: CASSDSPSGSGTGELFF.

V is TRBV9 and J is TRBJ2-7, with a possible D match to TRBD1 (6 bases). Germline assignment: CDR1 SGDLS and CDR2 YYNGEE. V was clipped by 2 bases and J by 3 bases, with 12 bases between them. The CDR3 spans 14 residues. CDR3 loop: CASSVLDSDYEQYF. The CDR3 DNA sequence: TGTGCCAGCAGCGTTCTGGACAGTGACTACGAGCAGTACTTC.

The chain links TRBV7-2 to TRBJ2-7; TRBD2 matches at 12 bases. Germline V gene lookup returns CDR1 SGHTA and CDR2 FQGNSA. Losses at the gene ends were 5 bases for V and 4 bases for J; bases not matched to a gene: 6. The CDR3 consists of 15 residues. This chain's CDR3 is CASSRTSGTKYEQYF. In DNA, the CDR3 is TGTGCCAGCAGCAGGACTAGCGGGACAAAGTACGAGCAGTACTTC.

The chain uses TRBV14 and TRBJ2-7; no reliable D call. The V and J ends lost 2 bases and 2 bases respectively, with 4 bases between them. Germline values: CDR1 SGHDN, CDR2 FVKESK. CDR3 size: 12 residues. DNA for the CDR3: TGTGCCAGCAGCCAAACAGCCTACGAGCAGTACTTC. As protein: CASSQTAYEQYF.

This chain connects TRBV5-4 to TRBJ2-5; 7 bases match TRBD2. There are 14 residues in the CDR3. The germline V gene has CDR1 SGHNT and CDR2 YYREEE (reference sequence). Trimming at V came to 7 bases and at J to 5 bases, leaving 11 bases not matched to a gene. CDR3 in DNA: TGTGCCAGCCCCATTGGGGGGGAGAGGGAGACCCAGTACTTC. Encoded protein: CASPIGGERETQYF. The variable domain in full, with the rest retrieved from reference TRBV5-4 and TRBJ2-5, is ETGVTQSPTHLIKTRGQQVTLRCSSQSGHNTVSWYQQALGQGPQFIFQYYREEENGRGNFPPRFSGLQFPNYSSELNVNALELDDSALYLCASPIGGERETQYFGPGTRLLVL.

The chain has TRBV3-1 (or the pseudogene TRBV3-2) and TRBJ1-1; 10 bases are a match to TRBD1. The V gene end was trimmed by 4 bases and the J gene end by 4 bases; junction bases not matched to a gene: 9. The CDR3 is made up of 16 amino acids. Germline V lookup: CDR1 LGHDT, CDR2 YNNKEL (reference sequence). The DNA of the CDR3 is TGTGCCAGCAGCCCCATCACGGGACAGGGGACCACTGAAGCTTTCTTT. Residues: CASSPITGQGTTEAFF.